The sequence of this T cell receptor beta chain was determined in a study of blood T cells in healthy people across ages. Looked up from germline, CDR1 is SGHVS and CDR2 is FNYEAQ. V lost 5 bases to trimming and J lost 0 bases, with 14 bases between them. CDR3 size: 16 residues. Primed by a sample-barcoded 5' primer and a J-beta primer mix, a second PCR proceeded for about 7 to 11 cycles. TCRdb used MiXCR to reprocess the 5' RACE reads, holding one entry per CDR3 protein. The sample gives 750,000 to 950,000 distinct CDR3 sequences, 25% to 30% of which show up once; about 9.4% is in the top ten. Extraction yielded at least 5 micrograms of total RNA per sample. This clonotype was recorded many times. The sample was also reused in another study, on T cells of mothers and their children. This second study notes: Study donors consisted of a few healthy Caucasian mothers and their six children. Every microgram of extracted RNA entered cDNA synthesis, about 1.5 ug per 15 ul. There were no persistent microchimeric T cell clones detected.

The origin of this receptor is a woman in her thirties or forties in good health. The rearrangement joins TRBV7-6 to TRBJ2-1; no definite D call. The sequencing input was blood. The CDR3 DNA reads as TGTGCCAGCAGCCTGGTAGGGCCGGGCTCCTACAATGAGCAGTTCTTC. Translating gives CASSLVGPGSYNEQFF.